The rows below give T cell receptor beta chains drawn from one sample of a study of blood T cells in healthy people across ages. TCRdb ran MiXCR on the 5' RACE reads and lists one entry per CDR3 protein. The sample records 1.5 million to 2 million distinct CDR3 sequences, roughly 30% being singletons. Sequencing was performed on blood. These receptors all stem from a woman aged 25 to 45 in good health. Both conserved end residues are part of each CDR3. The order of the fields is V gene, J gene, clone size, D gene, CDR3 protein, CDR3 DNA. D genes are given only for firm matches. Only part of the rows carry a size: once, few, many, or a class if the clone is expanded.

TRBV12-3/TRBV12-4,TRBJ1-4,many,NA,CASSQRGGVNEKLFF,TGTGCCAGCAGTCAACGGGGAGGAGTGAATGAAAAACTGTTTTTT
TRBV5-1,TRBJ2-7,many,TRBD2,CASSLGGLAVYEQYF,TGCGCCAGCAGCTTGGGGGGACTAGCGGTCTACGAGCAGTACTTC
TRBV6-1,TRBJ2-3,few,TRBD2,CASSRTSSGGRTDTQYF,TGTGCCAGCAGCCGTACCTCTAGCGGGGGCCGCACAGATACGCAGTATTTT
TRBV27,TRBJ1-1,NA,TRBD1,CASGGDSAEAFF,TGTGCCAGCGGAGGGGACAGTGCTGAAGCTTTCTTT
TRBV20-1,TRBJ2-1,NA,TRBD2,CSAAGLAGSPSYNEQFF,TGCAGTGCCGCGGGGCTAGCGGGATCACCCAGCTACAATGAGCAGTTCTTC
TRBV12-3/TRBV12-4,TRBJ2-5,NA,NA,CASRDRRGASRETQYF,TGTGCCAGCAGAGACAGACGGGGGGCGTCGAGGGAGACCCAGTACTTC
TRBV29-1,TRBJ2-1,NA,NA,CSVQRLQGGNEQFF,TGCAGCGTTCAACGACTACAGGGGGGGAATGAGCAGTTCTTC
TRBV10-3,TRBJ1-5,few,NA,CAISESVGGNQPQHF,TGTGCCATCAGTGAGTCCGTTGGGGGCAATCAGCCCCAGCATTTT
TRBV27,TRBJ1-5,NA,TRBD1,CASSRTGIGQPQHF,TGTGCCAGCAGCCGGACAGGGATTGGGCAGCCCCAGCATTTT
TRBV5-1,TRBJ2-5,few,NA,CASSLVTGIKETQYF,TGCGCCAGCAGCTTGGTTACGGGGATCAAAGAGACCCAGTACTTC
TRBV29-1,TRBJ2-4,NA,NA,CSVDSGSNIQYF,TGCAGCGTTGATAGTGGCTCAAACATTCAGTACTTC
TRBV28,TRBJ1-1,NA,TRBD1,CAGSMYRGRGTEAFF,TGTGCCGGCAGTATGTACAGGGGTCGGGGAACTGAAGCTTTCTTT
TRBV18,TRBJ2-5,NA,TRBD2,CANSRTRQETQYF,TGTGCCAACTCACGGACTAGACAAGAGACCCAGTACTTC
TRBV6-1,TRBJ2-1,NA,TRBD2,CASCPGVSGAGGKNEQFF,TGTGCCAGCTGTCCCGGGGTTTCGGGGGCGGGAGGGAAAAATGAGCAGTTCTTC
TRBV20-1,TRBJ2-1,few,NA,CSAPNLADEYNEQFF,TGCAGTGCACCGAACCTAGCAGACGAATACAATGAGCAGTTCTTC
TRBV21-1,TRBJ2-7,few,NA,CASSPGPGLAAPYEQYF,TGTGCCAGCAGCCCTGGCCCCGGACTAGCCGCCCCCTACGAGCAGTACTTC
TRBV5-1,TRBJ2-2,NA,NA,CASSLVIGASGELFF,TGCGCCAGCAGCTTGGTGATTGGGGCTAGCGGGGAGCTGTTTTTT
TRBV20-1,TRBJ2-1,NA,NA,CSALRAGADYNEQFF,TGCAGTGCTCTAAGGGCGGGGGCCGACTACAATGAGCAGTTCTTC
TRBV12-3/TRBV12-4,TRBJ1-4,many,NA,CASSLTGVGEKLFF,TGTGCCAGCAGTTTAACAGGCGTAGGTGAAAAACTGTTTTTT
TRBV20-1,TRBJ2-5,many,TRBD2,CSAQRTSGKETQYF,TGCAGTGCCCAAAGGACTAGCGGGAAGGAGACCCAGTACTTC
TRBV13,TRBJ2-1,few,TRBD1,CASSKPTGGNEQFF,TGTGCCAGCAGCAAGCCGACAGGGGGTAATGAGCAGTTCTTC
TRBV7-2,TRBJ2-5,many,TRBD2,CASSPGSGGAWRETQYF,TGTGCCAGCAGCCCCGGAAGCGGGGGGGCCTGGCGGGAGACCCAGTACTTC
TRBV7-9,TRBJ1-1,NA,NA,CASSTALGTEAFF,TGTGCCAGCAGCACTGCCCTCGGGACAGAAGCTTTCTTT
TRBV5-5,TRBJ1-1,NA,NA,CASSTTHTEAFF,TGTGCCAGCAGCACCACTCACACTGAAGCTTTCTTT
TRBV27,TRBJ2-1,many,TRBD1,CASSPRQGALNEQFF,TGTGCCAGCAGTCCCCGACAGGGGGCGCTCAATGAGCAGTTCTTC
TRBV10-3,TRBJ2-3,few,NA,CAISEPATSLGDTQYF,TGTGCCATCAGTGAGCCCGCGACTAGTTTGGGAGATACGCAGTATTTT
TRBV28,TRBJ2-1,NA,TRBD1,CATTKEGQGYNEQFF,TGTGCCACCACGAAGGAAGGACAGGGTTACAATGAGCAGTTCTTC
TRBV20-1,TRBJ2-4,NA,NA,CSARDSRVGDNEQYF,TGCAGTGCTAGAGATTCAAGGGTTGGGGACAATGAGCAGTACTTC
TRBV9,TRBJ2-7,NA,TRBD1,CASSVGRTGNEQYF,TGTGCCAGCAGCGTAGGGAGGACAGGGAACGAGCAGTACTTC
TRBV11-1,TRBJ2-5,NA,NA,CASSPTQQETQYF,TGTGCCAGCAGCCCGACTCAACAAGAGACCCAGTACTTC
TRBV12-3/TRBV12-4,TRBJ2-5,many,NA,CAISDRTSGTQYF,TGTGCCATTTCGGACAGAACCTCCGGGACCCAGTACTTC
TRBV18,TRBJ2-7,NA,NA,CASSPVQGGYEQYF,TGTGCCAGCTCACCCGTGCAGGGGGGATACGAGCAGTACTTC
TRBV7-9,TRBJ2-7,NA,NA,CASSSVTGTSDEQYF,TGTGCCAGCAGCTCCGTGACAGGTACCTCTGACGAGCAGTACTTC
TRBV12-3/TRBV12-4,TRBJ1-6,NA,NA,CASSPDGGSYNSPLHF,TGTGCCAGCAGCCCTGACGGGGGCTCCTATAATTCACCCCTCCACTTT
TRBV5-5,TRBJ2-1,few,TRBD2,CASSLGGSGGSYNEQFF,TGTGCCAGCAGCTTGGGGGGTTCGGGAGGGTCCTACAATGAGCAGTTCTTC
TRBV3-1,TRBJ1-2,many,NA,CASNSGGFGYTF,TGTGCCAGCAACTCAGGAGGGTTCGGCTACACCTTC
TRBV7-2,TRBJ2-7,NA,NA,CASSLGLLEQYF,TGTGCCAGCAGCTTAGGGCTACTCGAGCAGTACTTC